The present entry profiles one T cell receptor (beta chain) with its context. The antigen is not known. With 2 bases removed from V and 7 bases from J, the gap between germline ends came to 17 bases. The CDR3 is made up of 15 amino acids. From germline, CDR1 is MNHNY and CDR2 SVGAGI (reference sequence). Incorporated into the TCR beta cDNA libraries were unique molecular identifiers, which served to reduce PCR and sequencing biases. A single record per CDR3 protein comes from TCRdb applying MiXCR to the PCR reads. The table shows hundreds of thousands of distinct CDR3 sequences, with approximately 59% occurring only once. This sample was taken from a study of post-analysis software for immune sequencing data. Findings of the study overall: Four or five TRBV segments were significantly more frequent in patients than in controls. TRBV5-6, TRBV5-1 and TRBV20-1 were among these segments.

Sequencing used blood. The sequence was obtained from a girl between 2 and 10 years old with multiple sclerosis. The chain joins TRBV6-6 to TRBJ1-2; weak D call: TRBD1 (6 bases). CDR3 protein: CASSYLIRGGSGYTF. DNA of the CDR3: TGTGCCAGCAGTTACCTAATCAGAGGGGGGAGTGGCTACACCTTC.